Listed here are 8 T cell receptor beta chains from one sample, sequenced in a study of T-cell memory formation after mild COVID-19. TCRdb reprocessed the 5' RACE reads via MiXCR and lists one record per CDR3 protein. The sample has just under 350,000 distinct CDR3 sequences, 10% to 15% seen once. The source material was PBMCs or a T cell subset sorted from them (not recorded which). These receptors all come from a man aged 18 to 30 who had mild COVID-19 (a few samples of this study predate the infection). Cell type and time point are not known.

In this sample, this clonotype turned up a few times. The V call is TRBV5-4, the J call TRBJ2-7; TRBD2 is a possible D gene (5 bases). Per the germline V gene, CDR1 is SGHNT and CDR2 is YYREEE (reference sequence). The CDR3 sequence is 14 residues long. Trimming pared 2 bases from V and 4 bases from J, leaving 13 bases between. The CDR3 nucleotides read TGTGCCAGCAGCTTCGGGGTATCAATTTACGAGCAGTACTTC. Translating it yields CASSFGVSIYEQYF.

The sample holds a few counts of this clonotype. This chain links TRBV4-2 with TRBJ2-5; 11 bases fit TRBD2. Germline lookup yields CDR1 LGHNA and CDR2 YNFKEQ. The ends lost 0 bases at V and 5 bases at J; junction bases unmatched: 11. The CDR3 sequence is 18 residues long. The CDR3 coding sequence is TGTGCCAGCAGCCAAGATAACCTAGCGGGGGGCCAGGGGGAGACCCAGTACTTC. Translation gives CASSQDNLAGGQGETQYF.

This clonotype was detected ten times or more. The chain carries TRBV9 and TRBJ2-1; D is unresolved. Trimming took off 3 bases at V and 0 bases at J, with 4 bases between the two ends. The CDR3 covers 13 residues. Germline V gene sequence: CDR1 SGDLS, CDR2 YYNGEE. As DNA, the CDR3 is TGTGCCAGCAGCGGCAGCTCCTACAATGAGCAGTTCTTC. It encodes CASSGSSYNEQFF.

This clonotype was seen a handful of times. The J gene is TRBJ1-1, the V gene TRBV19; D gene ambiguous. Germline CDR1 LNHDA, CDR2 SQIVND (reference sequence). V lost 3 bases and J lost 3, with 5 bases in between. CDR3 size: 12 residues. The CDR3 DNA reads TGTGCCAGTAGTATCTCGTACACTGAAGCTTTCTTT. Its protein product is CASSISYTEAFF.

The V call is TRBV6-5, the J call TRBJ2-5; 13 bases agree with TRBD2. The CDR3 has 15 amino acids. Germline CDR1 and CDR2: MNHEY and SVGAGI. V gave up 6 bases and J gave up 5 bases; unmatched junction bases: 6. CDR3 residues: CASRRLAGGGETQYF. CDR3 DNA: TGTGCCAGCAGGCGACTAGCGGGGGGCGGGGAGACCCAGTACTTC.

This clonotype was recorded a few times. The rearrangement uses TRBV5-5 and TRBJ2-7, with D tentatively TRBD2 (7 bases). Trimming took off 3 bases at V and 2 bases at J, with 12 bases between the two ends. CDR3 length: 14 amino acids. Germline V gene lookup returns CDR1 SGHKS and CDR2 YYEKEE (reference sequence). The chain's CDR3 is CASSWGGQAYEQYF. CDR3 bases: TGTGCCAGCAGCTGGGGGGGACAAGCCTACGAGCAGTACTTC.

In this sample, this clonotype turned up many times. This chain connects TRBV11-2 to TRBJ2-3; the D is unclear. This CDR3 spans 12 amino acids. V lost 5 bases and J 4 bases, leaving 7 bases between the germline ends. From germline, CDR1 is SGHAT and CDR2 FQNNGV. The CDR3 DNA is TGTGCCAGCAGCCAATCGGCAGATACGCAGTATTTT. Residues: CASSQSADTQYF.

This clonotype occurred a few times. This chain connects TRBV3-1 to TRBJ2-7; 7 nucleotides align to TRBD2. V shed 0 bases and J 4 bases; nucleotides not matched to a gene: 9. Germline lookup yields CDR1 LGHDT and CDR2 YNNKEL (reference sequence). This CDR3 has 16 amino acids. As DNA, the CDR3 is TGTGCCAGCAGCCAAGAAGCGAGCGGGGACCCTTACGAGCAGTACTTC. Translated, it gives CASSQEASGDPYEQYF.